This T cell receptor (beta chain) was sequenced in a study of cytomegalovirus exposure and HLA in healthy donors. Worth noting for this clone: Its target is not known.

PCR was performed using 60 Vbeta and 13 Jbeta primers. How the authors handled the data: Roughly 11 million shared chains were among the approximately 82 million unique TCR beta chains that a later analysis counted. The assay was immunoSEQ multiplex PCR, and TCRdb's table has in-frame clones only and misses some. The V and J calls and clone size come from that table; D and trimming were worked out from the DNA. The data contain about 150,000 clones, about three quarters of them singletons. Findings of the study overall: Per published reports, the classifier diagnosed cytomegalovirus status with high specificity and sensitivity. A later analysis reported that several of the most significant clusters appeared to be linked to common viral pathogens, among them Epstein-Barr virus.

The CDR3 has 16 residues. Germline CDR1 reads SEHNR; CDR2 reads FQNEAQ (reference sequence). Trimming took 1 base from V and 0 from J, leaving 9 bases between them. The chain recombines TRBV7-9 with TRBJ1-4; D remains ambiguous. The sequenced sample was PBMCs. This receptor was obtained from a woman in her forties in good health and CMV-seronegative. The CDR3: CASSLGGVATNEKLFF. CDR3 in DNA: TGTGCCAGCAGCTTAGGGGGAGTTGCAACTAATGAAAAACTGTTTTTT. The whole variable domain, filled in from reference TRBV7-9 and TRBJ1-4, reads DTGVSQNPRHKITKRGQNVTFRCDPISEHNRLYWYRQTLGQGPEFLTYFQNEAQLEKSRLLSDRFSAERPKGSFSTLEIQRTEQGDSAMYLCASSLGGVATNEKLFFGSGTQLSVL.